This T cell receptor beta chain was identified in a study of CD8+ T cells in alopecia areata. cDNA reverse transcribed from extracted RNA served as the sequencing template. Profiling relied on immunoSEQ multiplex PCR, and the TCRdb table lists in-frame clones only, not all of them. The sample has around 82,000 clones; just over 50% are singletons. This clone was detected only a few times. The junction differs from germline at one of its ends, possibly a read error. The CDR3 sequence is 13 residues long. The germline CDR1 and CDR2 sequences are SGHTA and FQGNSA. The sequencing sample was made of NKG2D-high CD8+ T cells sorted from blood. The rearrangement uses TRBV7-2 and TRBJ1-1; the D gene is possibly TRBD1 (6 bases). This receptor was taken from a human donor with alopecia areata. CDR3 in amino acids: CASSLTGNAEAFF. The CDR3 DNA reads TGTGCCAGCAGCTTAACAGGGAACGCTGAAGCTTTCTTT.